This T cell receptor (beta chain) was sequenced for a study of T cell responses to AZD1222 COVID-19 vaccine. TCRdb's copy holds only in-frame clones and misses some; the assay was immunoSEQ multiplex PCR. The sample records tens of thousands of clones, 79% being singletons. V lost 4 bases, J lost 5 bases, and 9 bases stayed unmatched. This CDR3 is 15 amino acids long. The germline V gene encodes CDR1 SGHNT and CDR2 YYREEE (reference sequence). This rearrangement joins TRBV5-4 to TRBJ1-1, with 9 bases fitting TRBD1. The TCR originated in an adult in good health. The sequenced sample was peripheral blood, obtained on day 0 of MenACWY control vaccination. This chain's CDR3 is CASSARQGVWTEAFF. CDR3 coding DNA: TGTGCCAGCAGCGCGAGACAGGGGGTATGGACTGAAGCTTTCTTT.